A single sample is the source of the 8 T cell receptor beta chains below, sequenced in a study of blood T cell repertoires in COVID-19. Only in-frame clones appear in the TCRdb table, and some are missing; sequencing was by immunoSEQ multiplex PCR. The sample gives roughly 200,000 clones, 85% to 90% of which show up once; 0.95% to 1.5% is in the top ten. The sequencing input was PBMCs or T cells enriched from blood (not recorded which). These receptors were obtained from a man aged 30-40 years who had recovered from COVID-19.

The V call is TRBV5-1, the J call TRBJ1-1, with a possible D match to TRBD1 (5 bases). Germline V lookup: CDR1 SGHRS, CDR2 YFSETQ. The CDR3 spans 16 residues. Trimming took off 5 bases at V and 3 bases at J, with 20 bases between the two ends. DNA for the CDR3: TGCGCCAGCAGGTTAACCGGGGGAACTCATTACACTGAAGCTTTCTTT. Translated: CASRLTGGTHYTEAFF.

The V gene is TRBV7-8, the J gene TRBJ1-5; 11 bases align to TRBD1. The CDR3 has 13 residues. V lost 4 bases, J lost 8 bases, and 1 base stayed unmatched. The germline V gene has CDR1 SGHVS and CDR2 FQNEAQ. In DNA, the CDR3 is TGTGCCAGCAGCTCGGGACAGGGGGAGCCCCAGCATTTT. Its protein product is CASSSGQGEPQHF.

The chain has TRBV18 and TRBJ1-4; D not resolved. V was shortened by 5 bases and J by 4 bases, with 14 bases between the two germline ends. This CDR3 is built from 15 residues. Germline CDR1 KGHSH, CDR2 LQKENI. CDR3 amino acids: CASSTDGGNNEKLFF. The CDR3, as DNA: TGTGCCAGCTCAACGGACGGAGGAAATAATGAAAAACTGTTTTTT. The whole variable domain, filled in from reference TRBV18 and TRBJ1-4, reads NAGVMQNPRHLVRRRGQEARLRCSPMKGHSHVYWYRQLPEEGLKFMVYLQKENIIDESGMPKERFSAEFPKEGPSILRIQQVVRGDSAAYFCASSTDGGNNEKLFFGSGTQLSVL.

V usage is TRBV6-2 or TRBV6-3 and J usage is TRBJ2-1; 15 nucleotides align to TRBD2. This CDR3 comprises 20 residues. Per the germline V gene, CDR1 is MNHEY and CDR2 is SVGEGT. The trim removed 4 bases at V and 0 bases at J, leaving 10 bases unmatched. In DNA form, the CDR3 reads TGTGCCAGCAGTTTCCCGGGACTAGCGGGGGGCCTTCTCTCCTACAATGAGCAGTTCTTC. Residues: CASSFPGLAGGLLSYNEQFF.

The V call is TRBV6-5, the J call TRBJ2-3, with TRBD1 matching 11 bases. The germline V gene encodes CDR1 MNHEY and CDR2 SVGAGI. With V trimmed by 4 bases and J by 2 bases, 5 bases remained unmatched. The CDR3 is 16 amino acids. The CDR3 sequence: CASSWDRGGATDTQYF. The DNA of the CDR3 is TGTGCCAGCAGTTGGGACAGGGGGGGAGCCACAGATACGCAGTATTTT.

The chain carries TRBV30 and TRBJ1-1; tentatively, D is TRBD1 (6 bases). The CDR3 is 12 amino acids. The V gene lost 3 bases and the J gene lost 6 bases, with 11 bases spanning the gap. Germline CDR1 reads GTSNPN; CDR2 reads SVGIG (reference sequence). The CDR3 DNA reads as TGTGCCTGGAGATGGGGGGGGCCTGAAGCTTTCTTT. This translates into CAWRWGGPEAFF.

V is TRBV30 and J is TRBJ1-2, with TRBD1 matching over 8 bases. The CDR3 consists of 14 residues. CDR1 is GTSNPN and CDR2 is SVGIG in the germline V gene (reference sequence). The trim removed 0 bases at V and 8 bases at J, leaving 8 bases unmatched. CDR3 residues: CAWSVQTGARGYTF. CDR3 sequence (DNA): TGTGCCTGGAGTGTCCAGACAGGGGCTAGGGGCTACACCTTC.

The chain has TRBV5-8 and TRBJ2-1; 8 nucleotides match TRBD2. CDR1 and CDR2 from the germline V gene are SGHTS and YDEGEE. CDR3 length equals 15 residues. The V and J ends lost 5 bases and 6 bases, in that order; junction bases with no gene match: 10. For the CDR3, the DNA is TGTGCCAGCAGTTCCGGGACTAGGATCATCAATGAGCAGTTCTTC. Protein product: CASSSGTRIINEQFF.